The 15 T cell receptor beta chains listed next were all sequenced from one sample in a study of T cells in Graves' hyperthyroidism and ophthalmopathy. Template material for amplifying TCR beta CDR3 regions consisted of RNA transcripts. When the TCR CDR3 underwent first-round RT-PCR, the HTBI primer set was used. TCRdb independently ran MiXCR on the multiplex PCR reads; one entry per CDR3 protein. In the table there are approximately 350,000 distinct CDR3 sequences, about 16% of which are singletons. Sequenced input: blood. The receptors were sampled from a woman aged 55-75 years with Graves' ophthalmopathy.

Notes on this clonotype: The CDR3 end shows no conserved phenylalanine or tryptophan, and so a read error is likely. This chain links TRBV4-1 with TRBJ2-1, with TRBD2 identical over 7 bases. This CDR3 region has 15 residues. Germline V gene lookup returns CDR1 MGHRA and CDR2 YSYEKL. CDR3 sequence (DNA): TGTGCCAGCAGCCAAGAGGCGGGAGTTAGTAATGAGCAGTTCCTC. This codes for CASSQEAGVSNEQFL.

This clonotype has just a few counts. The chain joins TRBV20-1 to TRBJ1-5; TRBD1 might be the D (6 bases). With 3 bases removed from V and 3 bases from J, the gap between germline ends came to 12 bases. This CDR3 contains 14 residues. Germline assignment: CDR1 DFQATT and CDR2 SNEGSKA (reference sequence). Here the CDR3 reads CSASLTGNNQPQHF. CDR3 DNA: TGCAGTGCTAGTCTTACAGGGAACAATCAGCCCCAGCATTTT.

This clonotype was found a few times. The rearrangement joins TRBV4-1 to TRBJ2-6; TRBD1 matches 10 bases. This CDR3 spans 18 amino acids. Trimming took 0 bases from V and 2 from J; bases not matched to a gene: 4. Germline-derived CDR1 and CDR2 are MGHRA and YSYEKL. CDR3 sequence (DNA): TGCGCCAGCAGCCAAGAAGGGACAGGGGTGGCTGGGGCCAACGTCCTGACTTTC. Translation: CASSQEGTGVAGANVLTF.

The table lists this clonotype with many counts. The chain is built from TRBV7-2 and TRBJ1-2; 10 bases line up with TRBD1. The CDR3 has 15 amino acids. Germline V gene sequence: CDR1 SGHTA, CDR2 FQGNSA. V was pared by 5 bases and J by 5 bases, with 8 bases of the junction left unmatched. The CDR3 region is CASSPSAGQGYGYTF. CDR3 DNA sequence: TGTGCCAGCAGCCCTAGTGCGGGACAGGGGTATGGCTACACCTTC.

The CDR3 is CASSLRELGYEQYF. CDR3 DNA: TGTGCCAGCAGTTTACGGGAGCTTGGCTACGAGCAGTACTTC. The chain links TRBV27 to TRBJ2-7; weak D call: TRBD2 (6 bases). The CDR3 loop spans 14 amino acids. V dropped 2 bases and J dropped 3 bases, with 11 bases sitting between them. The V gene's germline CDR1 is MNHEY and CDR2 SMNVEV (reference sequence).

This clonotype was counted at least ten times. The CDR3 DNA sequence: TGTGCCAGCAGTTTGGGGGTTGGGCGGGATTTCTACGAGCAGTACTTC. This sequence encodes CASSLGVGRDFYEQYF. The rearrangement joins TRBV12-3 or TRBV12-4 to TRBJ2-7, with a possible D match to TRBD2 (6 bases). This CDR3 region has 16 residues. The V end lost 3 bases, the J end lost 3 bases, and 18 bases lay between the germline ends.

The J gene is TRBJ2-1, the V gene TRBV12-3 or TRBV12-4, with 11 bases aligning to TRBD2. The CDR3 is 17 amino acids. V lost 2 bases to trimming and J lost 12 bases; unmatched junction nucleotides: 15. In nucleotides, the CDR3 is TGTGCCAGCAGTTTACTAGCGGGAGGCTGGGGTGGGGAGGGGCAGTTCTTC. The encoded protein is CASSLLAGGWGGEGQFF.

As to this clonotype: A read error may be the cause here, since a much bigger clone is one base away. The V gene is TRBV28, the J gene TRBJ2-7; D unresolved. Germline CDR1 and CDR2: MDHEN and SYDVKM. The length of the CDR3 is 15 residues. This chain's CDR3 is CTSSLLGGRSYEQYF. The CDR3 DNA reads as TGTACCAGCAGTTTATTGGGCGGTCGCTCCTACGAGCAGTACTTC.

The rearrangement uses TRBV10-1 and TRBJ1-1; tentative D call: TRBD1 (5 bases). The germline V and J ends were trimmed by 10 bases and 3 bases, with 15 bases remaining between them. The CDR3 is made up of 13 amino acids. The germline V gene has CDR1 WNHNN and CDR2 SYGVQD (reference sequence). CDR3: CATGEGPDTEAFF. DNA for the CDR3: TGCGCCACCGGCGAGGGGCCCGACACTGAAGCTTTCTTT.

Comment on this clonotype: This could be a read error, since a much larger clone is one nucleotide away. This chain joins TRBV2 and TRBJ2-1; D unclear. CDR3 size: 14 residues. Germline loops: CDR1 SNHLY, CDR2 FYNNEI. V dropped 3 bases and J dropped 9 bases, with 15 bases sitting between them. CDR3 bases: TGTGCCAGCAGTGATGCCCCCTCGCCCGGTGAGCAGTTCTTC. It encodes CASSDAPSPGEQFF. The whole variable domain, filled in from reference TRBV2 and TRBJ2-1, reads EPEVTQTPSHQVTQMGQEVILRCVPISNHLYFYWYRQILGQKVEFLVSFYNNEISEKSEIFDDQFSVERPDGSNFTLKIRSTKLEDSAMYFCASSDAPSPGEQFFGPGTRLTVL.

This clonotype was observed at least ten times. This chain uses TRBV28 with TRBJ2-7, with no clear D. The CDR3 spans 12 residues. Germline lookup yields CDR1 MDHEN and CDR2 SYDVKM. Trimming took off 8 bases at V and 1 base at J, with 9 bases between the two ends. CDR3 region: CASFSDSYEQYF. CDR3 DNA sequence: TGTGCCAGCTTCTCGGATTCCTACGAGCAGTACTTC.

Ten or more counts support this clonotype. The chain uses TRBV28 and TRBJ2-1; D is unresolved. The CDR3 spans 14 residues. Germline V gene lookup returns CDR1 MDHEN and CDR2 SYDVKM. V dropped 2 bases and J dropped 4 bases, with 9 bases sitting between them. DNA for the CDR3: TGTGCCAGCAGTTTAGCGGTTTTTTACAATGAGCAGTTCTTC. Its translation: CASSLAVFYNEQFF.

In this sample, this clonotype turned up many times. The CDR3, as DNA: TGTGCCAGCAGTGAAGCGCTTAGCGGCAGGGAGGGAAACATTCAGTACTTC. As protein: CASSEALSGREGNIQYF. The rearrangement uses TRBV2 and TRBJ2-4, with TRBD2 matching 7 bases. CDR3 length equals 17 residues. Germline V lookup: CDR1 SNHLY, CDR2 FYNNEI. With V trimmed by 0 bases and J by 6 bases, 11 bases remained unmatched.

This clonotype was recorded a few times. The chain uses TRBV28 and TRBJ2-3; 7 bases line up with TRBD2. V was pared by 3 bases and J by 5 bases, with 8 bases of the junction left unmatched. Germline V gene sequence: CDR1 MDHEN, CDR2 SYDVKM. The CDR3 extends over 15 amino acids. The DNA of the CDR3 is TGTGCCAGCAGTTTTCCCGGGAGGTCTAAAGATACGCAGTATTTT. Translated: CASSFPGRSKDTQYF.

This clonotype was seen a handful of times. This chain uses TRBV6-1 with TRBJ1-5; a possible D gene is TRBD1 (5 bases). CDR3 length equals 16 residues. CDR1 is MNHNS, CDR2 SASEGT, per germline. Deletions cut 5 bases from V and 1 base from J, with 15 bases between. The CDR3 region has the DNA TGTGCCAGCAGTCGGGGACTCTGGGGAAGCAATCAGCCCCAGCATTTT. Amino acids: CASSRGLWGSNQPQHF.